These T cell receptor beta chains were read from a single sample in a study of chemoradiotherapy in HPV16-positive cancers. Repertoires were generated with immunoSEQ multiplex PCR, while TCRdb's copy carries only in-frame clones and drops some. The table includes over 9,000 clones, 80% to 85% detected once. The sequencing used blood, collected from a patient who underwent chemoradiotherapy. All receptors derive from a human donor with HPV-associated anogenital cancer. The CDR3 runs from the conserved cysteine through the conserved F or W. The order of the fields is D gene, clone size, V gene, J gene, CDR3 DNA, CDR3 protein. A D gene is named only where the DNA matches it firmly. Some rows mark clone size as missing; the rest say once, few, many or name a class of expanded clone.

TRBD2	once	TRBV7-9	TRBJ2-3	TGTGCCAGCAGCTTACTCGAGCGGGGCTACACAGATACGCAGTATTTT	CASSLLERGYTDTQYF
TRBD2	NA	TRBV5-1	TRBJ2-3	TGCGCCAGCAGCTTGGGTAGCGGGGGTGGAGATACGCAGTATTTT	CASSLGSGGGDTQYF
NA	NA	TRBV9	TRBJ2-3	TGTGCCAGCAGCGTAGCAGGCCAGGTGGTAACAGATACGCAGTATTTT	CASSVAGQVVTDTQYF
TRBD1	NA	TRBV9	TRBJ2-3	TGTGCCAGCAGCGTTACACAGGGGGCGGGAATGGATACGCAGTATTTT	CASSVTQGAGMDTQYF
NA	NA	TRBV5-4	TRBJ2-5	TGTGCCAGCAGCTTTACGGGGGGCTGGGGGGAGACCCAGTACTTC	CASSFTGGWGETQYF
TRBD1	NA	TRBV19	TRBJ1-5	TGTGCCAGTAGTGGATATTTGGACAGGGTGGTTTCGCCCCAGCATTTT	CASSGYLDRVVSPQHF
TRBD1	once	TRBV28	TRBJ1-2	TGTGCCAGCGGACAGGGTACCCTAGACTATGGCTACACCTTC	CASGQGTLDYGYTF
NA	few	TRBV2	TRBJ2-1	TGTGCCAGCAGTCCCCCTAGCGATGAGCAGTTCTTC	CASSPPSDEQFF
NA	NA	TRBV7-2	TRBJ1-1	TGTGCCAGCAGCCCAGGGGTCGACACTGAAGCTTTCTTT	CASSPGVDTEAFF
NA	NA	TRBV27	TRBJ2-5	TGTGCCAGCAGTTACGGGGGGCGGGAGACCCAGTACTTC	CASSYGGRETQYF
NA	once	TRBV5-6	TRBJ2-7	TGTGCCAGCAGCCGATCGTACGAGCAGTACTTC	CASSRSYEQYF
NA	NA	TRBV7-6	TRBJ1-4	TGTGCCAGCAGCCGGGATAATGGTAATGAAAAACTGTTTTTT	CASSRDNGNEKLFF
NA	NA	TRBV11-3	TRBJ2-1	TGTGCCAGCAGCTTAGATCATACGGGATCCTACAATGAGCAGTTCTTC	CASSLDHTGSYNEQFF
TRBD1	NA	TRBV10-3	TRBJ2-3	TGTGCCATCAGTCGACAGGGAAGCACAGATACGCAGTATTTT	CAISRQGSTDTQYF
NA	NA	TRBV4-1	TRBJ2-1	TGCGCCAGCAGCCAACTTGACCTCATTACGTACCTAGGTGAGCAGTTCTTC	CASSQLDLITYLGEQFF
TRBD2	NA	TRBV4-1	TRBJ2-3	TGCGCCAGCAGCCAAGATACTAGCGCCGGAGATACGCAGTATTTT	CASSQDTSAGDTQYF
NA	NA	TRBV18	TRBJ2-7	TGTGCCAGCTCACCATTCTCCGCAAGAGAACCGTACGAGCAGTACTTC	CASSPFSAREPYEQYF
NA	NA	TRBV5-4	TRBJ1-1	TGTGCCAGCAGCTTGGCTAAAGAACCAACCGCTTTCTTT	CASSLAKEPTAFF
TRBD1	NA	TRBV19	TRBJ1-2	TGTGCCAGTAGTGTACAGGGGAAGGACTATGGCTACACCTTC	CASSVQGKDYGYTF
NA	few	TRBV19	TRBJ1-6	TGTGCCACCGCGGACCGGGCCACAAATTCACCCCTCCACTTT	CATADRATNSPLHF
TRBD1	NA	TRBV7-9	TRBJ1-2	TGTGCCAGCAGCTTAGGAGGTGCAGGGGGGTTTGGCTACACCTTC	CASSLGGAGGFGYTF
NA	NA	TRBV7-8	TRBJ2-2	TGTGCCAGCAGACCCCTCGGGGTCGGGAACACCGGGGAGCTGTTTTTT	CASRPLGVGNTGELFF